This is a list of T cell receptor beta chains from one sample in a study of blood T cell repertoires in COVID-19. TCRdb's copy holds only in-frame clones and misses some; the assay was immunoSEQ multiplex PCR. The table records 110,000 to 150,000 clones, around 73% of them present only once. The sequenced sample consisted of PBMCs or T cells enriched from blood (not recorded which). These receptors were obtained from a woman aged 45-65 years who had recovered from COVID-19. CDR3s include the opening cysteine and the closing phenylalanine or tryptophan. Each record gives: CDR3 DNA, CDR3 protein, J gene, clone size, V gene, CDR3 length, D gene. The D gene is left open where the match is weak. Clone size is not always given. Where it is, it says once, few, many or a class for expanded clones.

CDR3 DNA: TGTGCCAGCAGTTTAGGGGGCCGACTGACCTCCGGGGAGCTGTTTTTT
CDR3 protein: CASSLGGRLTSGELFF
J gene: TRBJ2-2
clone size: .
V gene: TRBV28
CDR3 length: 16
D gene: .

CDR3 DNA: TGTGCCAGCTTAGTAGGACAGGAGAACACTGAAGCTTTCTTT
CDR3 protein: CASLVGQENTEAFF
J gene: TRBJ1-1
clone size: .
V gene: TRBV2
CDR3 length: 14
D gene: TRBD1

CDR3 DNA: TGTGCCAGCAGTTTAAAGACAGGGGGCAATCAGCCCCAGCATTTT
CDR3 protein: CASSLKTGGNQPQHF
J gene: TRBJ1-5
clone size: .
V gene: TRBV27
CDR3 length: 15
D gene: TRBD1

CDR3 DNA: TGTGCCAGCTCACCACAAGGGACAGGGGGCCGGACTAATGAAAAACTGTTTTTT
CDR3 protein: CASSPQGTGGRTNEKLFF
J gene: TRBJ1-4
clone size: .
V gene: TRBV18
CDR3 length: 18
D gene: TRBD1

CDR3 DNA: TGTGCCAGCAGTTACGGGAATTTGAACACTGAAGCTTTCTTT
CDR3 protein: CASSYGNLNTEAFF
J gene: TRBJ1-1
clone size: .
V gene: TRBV3-1/TRBV3-2
CDR3 length: 14
D gene: .

CDR3 DNA: TGTGCCAGTAGTATAGTGGGGACTCCGGATCAGCCCCAGCATTTT
CDR3 protein: CASSIVGTPDQPQHF
J gene: TRBJ1-5
clone size: .
V gene: TRBV19
CDR3 length: 15
D gene: .

CDR3 DNA: TGTGCCAGCAGCGCCCTGGACAGGGGTGAAGCTTTCTTT
CDR3 protein: CASSALDRGEAFF
J gene: TRBJ1-1
clone size: .
V gene: TRBV7-9
CDR3 length: 13
D gene: TRBD1

CDR3 DNA: TGTGCCAGCAGTGATCTGACTAGCGGGTTTGAGACCCAGTACTTC
CDR3 protein: CASSDLTSGFETQYF
J gene: TRBJ2-5
clone size: .
V gene: TRBV6-1
CDR3 length: 15
D gene: TRBD2

CDR3 DNA: TGCAGTGCTAGTGGGACAGCGAACACTGAAGCTTTCTTT
CDR3 protein: CSASGTANTEAFF
J gene: TRBJ1-1
clone size: .
V gene: TRBV20-1
CDR3 length: 13
D gene: TRBD1

CDR3 DNA: TGCGCCAGCAGCTTGTACAGGGGGCCGACAGATACGCAGTATTTT
CDR3 protein: CASSLYRGPTDTQYF
J gene: TRBJ2-3
clone size: .
V gene: TRBV5-1
CDR3 length: 15
D gene: TRBD1

CDR3 DNA: TGTGCCAGCTCACTCGCGACAGGGGGCGCGGACTATGGCTACACCTTC
CDR3 protein: CASSLATGGADYGYTF
J gene: TRBJ1-2
clone size: .
V gene: TRBV18
CDR3 length: 16
D gene: TRBD1

CDR3 DNA: TGTGCCAGCAGCCCCGACAGGGTACCCTACGAGCAGTACTTC
CDR3 protein: CASSPDRVPYEQYF
J gene: TRBJ2-7
clone size: few
V gene: TRBV7-9
CDR3 length: 14
D gene: TRBD1

CDR3 DNA: TGTGCCAGCTCACCAGGAACAGGGTGGCAGCCCCAGCATTTT
CDR3 protein: CASSPGTGWQPQHF
J gene: TRBJ1-5
clone size: .
V gene: TRBV6-5
CDR3 length: 14
D gene: .

CDR3 DNA: TGTGCCAGCAGCCAGGGGCCCTTTGCTGAAGCTTTCTTT
CDR3 protein: CASSQGPFAEAFF
J gene: TRBJ1-1
clone size: .
V gene: TRBV12-3/TRBV12-4
CDR3 length: 13
D gene: .

CDR3 DNA: TGTGCCAGCAGTTTGAACAGGGGGCAGACTGAAGCTTTCTTT
CDR3 protein: CASSLNRGQTEAFF
J gene: TRBJ1-1
clone size: .
V gene: TRBV27
CDR3 length: 14
D gene: TRBD1

CDR3 DNA: TGTGCCAGCAGCCAAGACGGGCCCCAGCATTTT
CDR3 protein: CASSQDGPQHF
J gene: TRBJ1-5
clone size: .
V gene: TRBV3-1/TRBV3-2
CDR3 length: 11
D gene: .

CDR3 DNA: TGTGCCAGCAGTGCGGGCGGGGGGGCGACAGATACGCAGTATTTT
CDR3 protein: CASSAGGGATDTQYF
J gene: TRBJ2-3
clone size: .
V gene: TRBV6-4
CDR3 length: 15
D gene: TRBD2

CDR3 DNA: TGCGCCAGCAGCCAAGGGGCTGTTTCCAGCAATCAGCCCCAGCATTTT
CDR3 protein: CASSQGAVSSNQPQHF
J gene: TRBJ1-5
clone size: .
V gene: TRBV4-1
CDR3 length: 16
D gene: .

CDR3 DNA: TGTGCCACCAGCAGAGGACTAAGGTGGACTAATGAAAAACTGTTTTTT
CDR3 protein: CATSRGLRWTNEKLFF
J gene: TRBJ1-4
clone size: .
V gene: TRBV15
CDR3 length: 16
D gene: .

CDR3 DNA: TGTGGCGACCGGGGCTCTGGAAACACCATATATTTT
CDR3 protein: CGDRGSGNTIYF
J gene: TRBJ1-3
clone size: .
V gene: TRBV15
CDR3 length: 12
D gene: .

CDR3 DNA: TGTGCCTGGAGTGTACCGGTAGGGGCGTATAGCAATCAGCCCCAGCATTTT
CDR3 protein: CAWSVPVGAYSNQPQHF
J gene: TRBJ1-5
clone size: .
V gene: TRBV30
CDR3 length: 17
D gene: .

CDR3 DNA: TGTGCCAGCAGTCGAGGACAGACTAACTATGGCTACACCTTC
CDR3 protein: CASSRGQTNYGYTF
J gene: TRBJ1-2
clone size: .
V gene: TRBV6-5
CDR3 length: 14
D gene: .

CDR3 DNA: TGTGCCAGCAGCTTAGGCGGGGGCCTAGACAATGAGCAGTTCTTC
CDR3 protein: CASSLGGGLDNEQFF
J gene: TRBJ2-1
clone size: .
V gene: TRBV11-3
CDR3 length: 15
D gene: .

CDR3 DNA: TGTGCCAGCAGCTTAACGATCGGCGGCTACAATGAGCAGTTCTTC
CDR3 protein: CASSLTIGGYNEQFF
J gene: TRBJ2-1
clone size: .
V gene: TRBV7-3
CDR3 length: 15
D gene: .

CDR3 DNA: TGTGCCAGCAGCCCCTCGACAGGGGCGGTCTATGGCTACACCTTC
CDR3 protein: CASSPSTGAVYGYTF
J gene: TRBJ1-2
clone size: .
V gene: TRBV7-2
CDR3 length: 15
D gene: TRBD1

CDR3 DNA: TGTGCCAGCAGCTTATGGTTACAGAGTAATTATGGCTACACCTTC
CDR3 protein: CASSLWLQSNYGYTF
J gene: TRBJ1-2
clone size: .
V gene: TRBV7-8
CDR3 length: 15
D gene: .

CDR3 DNA: TGTGCCACTAAGATCCGGGGTACCTACGAGCAGTACTTC
CDR3 protein: CATKIRGTYEQYF
J gene: TRBJ2-7
clone size: .
V gene: TRBV6-5
CDR3 length: 13
D gene: .

CDR3 DNA: TGTGCCAGCAGTCCAGGGGACGGTCATGGCCCCCAGCATTTT
CDR3 protein: CASSPGDGHGPQHF
J gene: TRBJ1-5
clone size: .
V gene: TRBV28
CDR3 length: 14
D gene: .

CDR3 DNA: TGCGCCAGCAGCCTCATAGGACAGGCGAAAGAGACCCAGTACTTC
CDR3 protein: CASSLIGQAKETQYF
J gene: TRBJ2-5
clone size: few
V gene: TRBV4-1
CDR3 length: 15
D gene: TRBD1

CDR3 DNA: TGTGCCAGCAGTCAGCCCGGGGAGCTAGATACGCAGTATTTT
CDR3 protein: CASSQPGELDTQYF
J gene: TRBJ2-3
clone size: once
V gene: TRBV28
CDR3 length: 14
D gene: .

CDR3 DNA: TGTGCCAGCAGCTTAAGGGTGAGGGATCAGCCCCAGCATTTT
CDR3 protein: CASSLRVRDQPQHF
J gene: TRBJ1-5
clone size: .
V gene: TRBV5-8
CDR3 length: 14
D gene: .

CDR3 DNA: TGCGCCAGCACTCGACGACAGGGGGAGTCACCCCTCCACTTT
CDR3 protein: CASTRRQGESPLHF
J gene: TRBJ1-6
clone size: .
V gene: TRBV5-1
CDR3 length: 14
D gene: TRBD1

CDR3 DNA: TGCGCCAGCAGCCAGGGACAGGGGGACTTCAATGAGCAGTTCTTC
CDR3 protein: CASSQGQGDFNEQFF
J gene: TRBJ2-1
clone size: few
V gene: TRBV5-1
CDR3 length: 15
D gene: TRBD1

CDR3 DNA: TGCGCCAGCAGCCCCGGGACTAGCGGGGGGCGGGAGACCCAGTACTTC
CDR3 protein: CASSPGTSGGRETQYF
J gene: TRBJ2-5
clone size: .
V gene: TRBV5-1
CDR3 length: 16
D gene: TRBD2

CDR3 DNA: TGTGCCATCAGGGGGACTAGCGGGGGGACAGATACGCAGTATTTT
CDR3 protein: CAIRGTSGGTDTQYF
J gene: TRBJ2-3
clone size: few
V gene: TRBV10-3
CDR3 length: 15
D gene: TRBD2

CDR3 DNA: TGTGCCAGCAGCCCGCGGACAGGGCAGGGTGAAAAACTGTTTTTT
CDR3 protein: CASSPRTGQGEKLFF
J gene: TRBJ1-4
clone size: few
V gene: TRBV9
CDR3 length: 15
D gene: TRBD1

CDR3 DNA: TGCGCCAGCAGTGAGCAGGGGTTTGGCACTGAAGCTTTCTTT
CDR3 protein: CASSEQGFGTEAFF
J gene: TRBJ1-1
clone size: .
V gene: TRBV5-1
CDR3 length: 14
D gene: .

CDR3 DNA: TGTGCCATAGGGACTTCCTACGAGCAGTACTTC
CDR3 protein: CAIGTSYEQYF
J gene: TRBJ2-7
clone size: .
V gene: TRBV10-3
CDR3 length: 11
D gene: .

CDR3 DNA: TGTGCCAGCAGCAAAGACAAGCAGTACTTC
CDR3 protein: CASSKDKQYF
J gene: TRBJ2-7
clone size: .
V gene: TRBV21-1
CDR3 length: 10
D gene: .

CDR3 DNA: TGTGCCAGCAAAGGAGGGGCAACTAATGAAAAACTGTTTTTT
CDR3 protein: CASKGGATNEKLFF
J gene: TRBJ1-4
clone size: .
V gene: TRBV2
CDR3 length: 14
D gene: .

CDR3 DNA: TGTGCCAGCAGCGCGGACAAGAGCAATCAGCCCCAGCATTTT
CDR3 protein: CASSADKSNQPQHF
J gene: TRBJ1-5
clone size: few
V gene: TRBV7-2
CDR3 length: 14
D gene: .

CDR3 DNA: TGTGCCAGCACCCTTACAGGGGTGGGGGATCAGCCCCAGCATTTT
CDR3 protein: CASTLTGVGDQPQHF
J gene: TRBJ1-5
clone size: .
V gene: TRBV6-6
CDR3 length: 15
D gene: TRBD1